Below are 10 T cell receptor beta chains sequenced from a single sample in a study of CD8+ T cells in alopecia areata. RNA extraction was followed by reverse transcription into cDNA, which acted as the sequencing template. TCRdb keeps only in-frame clones here, not all; method: immunoSEQ multiplex PCR. The table shows about 140,000 clones, with around 82% occurring only once. As for treatment: oral pan-JAK inhibitor, 5-10 mg twice daily. The sequencing used CD8+ T cells sorted from blood, collected at week 4, from a patient treated with tofacitinib. Receptor source: a human donor with alopecia areata.

CDR3 in amino acids: CSVGGSLDSYEQYF. CDR3 DNA sequence: TGCAGCGTTGGGGGTTCCTTGGACTCCTACGAGCAGTACTTC. The chain is built from TRBV29-1 and TRBJ2-7; unclear D gene. Trimming stripped 4 bases from V and 0 bases from J, with 13 bases between. The germline CDR1 and CDR2 sequences are SQVTM and ANQGSEA. The CDR3 consists of 14 residues.

CDR3 sequence reads: CASGHQRSRQESSYNSPLHF. For the CDR3, the DNA is TGTGCTAGTGGGCATCAACGGTCCCGACAAGAAAGCTCCTATAATTCACCCCTCCACTTT. The chain couples TRBV12-5 to TRBJ1-6, with D hard to call. This CDR3 comprises 20 residues. V lost 6 bases, J lost 0 bases, and 24 bases lay in between. Germline CDR1 and CDR2: LGHNT and FRNRAP. The variable domain in full, with the rest retrieved from reference TRBV12-5 and TRBJ1-6, is DARVTQTPRHKVTEMGQEVTMRCQPILGHNTVFWYRQTMMQGLELLAYFRNRAPLDDSGMPKDRFSAEMPDATLATLKIQPSEPRDSAVYFCASGHQRSRQESSYNSPLHFGNGTRLTVT.

The V call is TRBV29-1, the J call TRBJ2-7, with unresolved D. V was clipped by 5 bases and J by 4 bases, with 9 bases between them. In germline, CDR1 is SQVTM, CDR2 ANQGSEA. This CDR3 region has 11 residues. In DNA form, the CDR3 reads TGCAGCGTTCCCGGAGAATACGAGCAGTACTTC. This translates into CSVPGEYEQYF.

This chain links TRBV29-1 with TRBJ2-1; either TRBD1 or TRBD2 may supply D (5 bases each). Germline V gene data show CDR1 as SQVTM and CDR2 as ANQGSEA. The CDR3 totals 14 residues. V was trimmed by 6 bases and J by 9 bases, leaving 21 bases between them. The CDR3 here is CSVPGMLGVGEQFF. CDR3 nucleotide sequence: TGCAGCGTCCCCGGGATGTTGGGGGTCGGTGAGCAGTTCTTC.

This clone was found a few times. The chain couples TRBV7-9 to TRBJ2-1, with no clear D. V shed 6 bases and J shed 5 bases, with 5 bases lying between them. CDR1 and CDR2 (germline): SEHNR, FQNEAQ (reference sequence). The CDR3 is 11 residues long. The CDR3 loop reads CASSYNNEQFF. The CDR3 bases are TGTGCCAGCAGTTACAACAATGAGCAGTTCTTC.

The chain uses TRBV6-1 and TRBJ1-5; 8 bases line up with TRBD1. Per germline, CDR1 MNHNS and CDR2 SASEGT. Germline trimming cut 5 bases from V and 6 bases from J; bases unmatched to any gene: 3. CDR3 length: 13 residues. This CDR3 is CASSQGAGQPQHF. CDR3 in DNA: TGTGCCAGCAGTCAGGGGGCAGGTCAGCCCCAGCATTTT.

V is TRBV10-2 and J is TRBJ2-5; D remains ambiguous. The CDR3 has 13 residues. Trimming pared 6 bases from V and 4 bases from J, leaving 12 bases between. Germline V CDR1 and CDR2: WSHSY, SAAADI. CDR3 residues: CASSQVGPETQYF. CDR3 DNA: TGCGCCAGCAGCCAAGTAGGGCCAGAGACCCAGTACTTC.

The rearrangement uses TRBV7-8 and TRBJ2-1; D perhaps matches TRBD1 (5 bases). This CDR3 is 13 amino acids long. Germline lookup yields CDR1 SGHVS and CDR2 FQNEAQ. Trimming stripped 5 bases from V and 8 bases from J, with 13 bases between. CDR3 bases: TGTGCCAGCAGCCCTCGCAGGGCGGATGAGCAGTTCTTC. Amino acid sequence: CASSPRRADEQFF.

The V gene is TRBV25-1, the J gene TRBJ2-7, with D possibly matching TRBD1 (6 bases). CDR3 length equals 13 residues. Per germline, CDR1 MGHDK and CDR2 SYGVNS. Trimming took 5 bases from V and 4 from J, leaving 12 bases between them. In nucleotides, the CDR3 is TGTGCCAGCAGTTCAGGGGTCAGGTACGAGCAGTACTTC. Protein product: CASSSGVRYEQYF.

The J gene is TRBJ2-1, the V gene TRBV5-6; D possibly uses TRBD1 or TRBD2 (6 bases each). Germline lookup yields CDR1 SGHDT and CDR2 YYEEEE. CDR3 length: 16 residues. Trimming cost V 0 bases and J 7 bases, with 17 bases left between them. CDR3 loop: CASSLDWGAFSNEQFF. The CDR3 bases are TGTGCCAGCAGCTTGGATTGGGGGGCCTTCTCAAATGAGCAGTTCTTC. The whole variable domain, remainder taken from reference TRBV5-6 and TRBJ2-1, is DAGVTQSPTHLIKTRGQQVTLRCSPKSGHDTVSWYQQALGQGPQFIFQYYEEEERQRGNFPDRFSGHQFPNYSSELNVNALLLGDSALYLCASSLDWGAFSNEQFFGPGTRLTVL.